The rows below give T cell receptor beta chains drawn from one sample of a study of T-cell memory formation after mild COVID-19. From the 5' RACE reads, TCRdb called clonotypes with MiXCR, one entry per CDR3 protein. This table has about 610,000 distinct CDR3 sequences, roughly 17% appearing once. Sequencing was done on a sample of PBMCs or a T cell subset sorted from them (not recorded which). The receptors here all came from an adult woman who had mild COVID-19 (a few samples of this study predate the infection). Cell type and time point are not known. Each CDR3 is given with its conserved first and last residue. A D gene is named only where the DNA matches it firmly. Clone size is given for some rows only: seen once, a few or many times, or a class if the clone is expanded.

>NA|NA|TRBJ2-7|TRBV29-1
CSVEDGVTSYEQYF
TGCAGCGTTGAAGATGGCGTCACCTCCTACGAGCAGTACTTC
>few|TRBD1|TRBJ1-1|TRBV5-5
CASSPGTAPGDTEAFF
TGTGCCAGCAGCCCCGGGACAGCACCTGGGGACACTGAAGCTTTCTTT
>few|TRBD2|TRBJ2-3|TRBV5-5
CASTTKYHSGGPSVDTQYF
TGTGCCAGCACCACCAAATATCACAGCGGGGGGCCGTCGGTGGATACGCAGTATTTT
>NA|TRBD1|TRBJ2-7|TRBV30
CAWNGQGKGEQYF
TGTGCCTGGAATGGACAGGGGAAGGGCGAGCAGTACTTC
>NA|NA|TRBJ2-1|TRBV3-1
CASSPTGTTYNEQFF
TGTGCCAGCAGCCCGACCGGGACAACCTACAATGAGCAGTTCTTC
>few|NA|TRBJ2-1|TRBV4-1
CASSPGTEQFF
TGCGCCAGCAGCCCGGGGACGGAGCAGTTCTTC
>NA|TRBD2|TRBJ2-1|TRBV18
CASSPSLTSGIRNEQFF
TGTGCCAGCTCACCATCCCTGACTAGCGGGATTAGGAATGAGCAGTTCTTC
>few|NA|TRBJ1-5|TRBV7-9
CASSYDNQPQHF
TGTGCCAGCAGCTACGACAATCAGCCCCAGCATTTT
>few|TRBD2|TRBJ2-3|TRBV4-2
CASSPSLAENTDTQYF
TGTGCCAGCAGCCCCTCGCTAGCGGAGAACACAGATACGCAGTATTTT
>NA|TRBD2|TRBJ2-5|TRBV5-6
CASSLRTSGGVYQETQYF
TGTGCCAGCAGCCTCCGGACTAGCGGGGGCGTGTACCAAGAGACCCAGTACTTC
>few|TRBD2|TRBJ2-1|TRBV5-1
CASSLQSGGPNEQFF
TGCGCCAGCAGCTTGCAAAGCGGGGGTCCCAATGAGCAGTTCTTC
>few|TRBD1|TRBJ1-2|TRBV6-5
CASSGGVDYGYTF
TGTGCCAGCTCAGGGGGCGTAGACTATGGCTACACCTTC
>NA|NA|TRBJ2-4|TRBV3-1
CASSPTGTAKNIQYF
TGTGCCAGCAGCCCGACTGGGACAGCCAAAAACATTCAGTACTTC
>few|TRBD2|TRBJ2-5|TRBV24-1
CATSDPGLAGNQETQYF
TGTGCCACCAGTGACCCGGGACTAGCGGGGAACCAAGAGACCCAGTACTTC
>NA|NA|TRBJ2-1|TRBV4-1
CASSQVRHYGTPTRHEQFF
TGCGCCAGCAGCCAAGTTCGGCACTACGGGACTCCTACTAGACATGAGCAGTTCTTC
>NA|TRBD1|TRBJ1-4|TRBV7-9
CASSLVSGTGGEKLFF
TGTGCCAGCAGCTTAGTCTCCGGGACAGGGGGTGAAAAACTGTTTTTT
>few|TRBD2|TRBJ2-6|TRBV9
CASSPSGGSSGANVLTF
TGTGCCAGCAGCCCCTCGGGCGGGAGTTCTGGGGCCAACGTCCTGACTTTC
>few|NA|TRBJ1-1|TRBV9
CASSQAGLARTEAFF
TGTGCCAGCAGCCAGGCCGGTCTAGCGCGCACTGAAGCTTTCTTT
>NA|NA|TRBJ1-6|TRBV6-1
CASSPRDTYSGLHF
TGTGCCAGCAGTCCCCGGGACACTTATTCAGGCCTCCACTTT
>many|NA|TRBJ1-1|TRBV29-1
CSVGRGRGTEAFF
TGCAGCGTTGGGCGGGGGCGAGGTACTGAAGCTTTCTTT
>NA|NA|TRBJ2-1|TRBV7-9
CASSWVKDRASHEQFF
TGTGCCAGCAGCTGGGTTAAGGACAGAGCTTCGCATGAGCAGTTCTTC
>few|NA|TRBJ2-7|TRBV4-1
CASSQKGGQVSYEQYF
TGCGCCAGCAGCCAGAAGGGTGGGCAGGTATCCTACGAGCAGTACTTC
>few|TRBD2|TRBJ2-5|TRBV7-3
CASSYTSGRSETQYF
TGTGCCAGCAGCTACACTAGCGGGAGGTCTGAGACCCAGTACTTC
>NA|TRBD2|TRBJ2-7|TRBV12-3/TRBV12-4
CASSSGLVFSEQYF
TGTGCCAGCAGTTCGGGACTAGTATTCTCCGAGCAGTACTTC
>few|TRBD2|TRBJ2-1|TRBV6-1
CASSRLAGGTWGNEQFF
TGTGCCAGCAGTCGCCTAGCGGGAGGCACCTGGGGGAATGAGCAGTTCTTC
>NA|NA|TRBJ2-3|TRBV18
CASSPQRSGSFSTDTQYF
TGTGCCAGCTCACCACAACGGTCCGGGTCCTTTAGCACAGATACGCAGTATTTT
>few|NA|TRBJ2-3|TRBV29-1
CSVGPPADTQYF
TGCAGCGTTGGTCCCCCGGCAGATACGCAGTATTTT
>few|TRBD2|TRBJ2-5|TRBV6-1
CASSARGGTQYF
TGTGCCAGCAGTGCCCGCGGGGGGACCCAGTACTTC
>NA|TRBD2|TRBJ2-7|TRBV4-2
CASSQSGSSYEQYF
TGTGCCAGCAGCCAGAGCGGGAGTAGCTACGAGCAGTACTTC
>many|TRBD2|TRBJ2-3|TRBV28
CASSLALGREGTDTQYF
TGTGCCAGCAGTTTGGCCCTGGGGCGGGAGGGCACAGATACGCAGTATTTT
>NA|TRBD2|TRBJ2-7|TRBV7-3
CASSLIAGESYEQYF
TGTGCCAGCAGCTTAATAGCGGGAGAATCCTACGAGCAGTACTTC
>few|NA|TRBJ1-1|TRBV6-5
CASSRYTANTEAFF
TGTGCCAGCAGTCGATATACAGCTAACACTGAAGCTTTCTTT
>NA|TRBD1|TRBJ2-1|TRBV2
CAGTVSYNEQFF
TGTGCCGGGACAGTCTCCTACAATGAGCAGTTCTTC